Below are 27 T cell receptor beta chains sequenced from a single sample in a study of control samples from healthy donors and cancer patients (TCRdb year 2020). Libraries came from the immunoSEQ multiplex PCR assay. The table was pulled from immuneACCESS by TCRdb, which kept in-frame rearrangements only. Such tables lose some clones; where checked, under half of the loss comes from unresolved V genes, and the rest has no known cause. This sample is represented by about 130,000 clones; roughly 90% of them were singletons. Around 2% of the sample lies in the top ten. Sequenced: blood. These receptors were collected from a man younger than 30 in good health.

The rearrangement joins TRBV2 to TRBJ1-4, with D hard to call. Per the germline V gene, CDR1 is SNHLY and CDR2 is FYNNEI. V shed 9 bases and J shed 5 bases, with 13 bases lying between them. The CDR3 is made up of 13 amino acids. For the CDR3, the DNA is TGTGCCAGGAGCTCCGGTGGGAATGAAAAACTGTTTTTT. It yields the protein CARSSGGNEKLFF.

The chain joins TRBV5-1 to TRBJ2-6, with D hard to call. Germline CDR1 is SGHRS and CDR2 is YFSETQ. This CDR3 has 16 residues. V was clipped by 0 bases and J by 2 bases, with 9 bases between them. The CDR3 DNA is TGCGCCAGCAGCTTGGGACGGTCGCCTGGGGCCAACGTCCTGACTTTC. Translated: CASSLGRSPGANVLTF.

Remarks on this clone: The junction differs from germline at one of its ends, possibly a read error. V and J are TRBV5-1 and TRBJ2-5; unclear D gene. CDR3 length equals 12 residues. Germline-derived CDR1 and CDR2 are SGHRS and YFSETQ. The CDR3 loop reads CASGRNQEAQYF. The CDR3 region has the DNA TGCGCCAGCGGACGGAATCAAGAGGCCCAGTACTTC.

This chain connects TRBV7-9 to TRBJ2-6; 10 nucleotides match TRBD1. The CDR3 loop spans 18 amino acids. V was pared by 5 bases and J by 4 bases, with 11 bases of the junction left unmatched. CDR1 SEHNR and CDR2 FQNEAQ come from the germline V gene (reference sequence). The CDR3 is CASSTTRDRGSGANVLTF. The CDR3 DNA follows: TGTGCCAGCAGCACGACGAGGGACAGGGGTTCGGGGGCCAACGTCCTGACTTTC.

This chain uses TRBV11-1 with TRBJ2-1; no firm D call. The CDR3 consists of 15 residues. The ends were cut back, 5 bases at V and 7 bases at J, with 18 bases in the middle. In germline, CDR1 is SGHAT, CDR2 FQDESV (reference sequence). CDR3 loop: CASSPTSSRRNEQFF. DNA for the CDR3: TGTGCCAGCAGCCCCACGAGTTCAAGAAGGAATGAGCAGTTCTTC.

This chain uses TRBV9 with TRBJ1-1; no clear D gene. Deletions cut 2 bases from V and 6 bases from J, with 14 bases between. CDR1 is SGDLS and CDR2 is YYNGEE in the germline V gene. The CDR3 contains 14 residues. Written as DNA, the CDR3 is TGTGCCAGCAGCGTCGAACATGGAGGTCCTGAAGCTTTCTTT. Its protein product is CASSVEHGGPEAFF.

The genes are TRBV15 and TRBJ2-2; 9 nucleotides agree with TRBD2. The trim removed 4 bases at V and 2 bases at J, leaving 5 bases unmatched. The CDR3 is 16 amino acids. The V gene's germline CDR1 is LNHNV and CDR2 YYDKDF (reference sequence). CDR3 region: CATSKGLAANTGELFF. The CDR3 DNA reads as TGTGCCACCAGCAAGGGACTAGCAGCTAACACCGGGGAGCTGTTTTTT.

The chain carries TRBV10-1 and TRBJ2-1; maybe TRBD2 (5 bases). This CDR3 contains 14 residues. The V end was cut by 2 bases, the J end by 9 bases, with 14 bases between. Germline CDR1 and CDR2: WNHNN and SYGVQD (reference sequence). The CDR3 region has the DNA TGCGCCAGCAGTGAGGGTACTAGTTGGGGTGAGCAGTTCTTC. This translates into CASSEGTSWGEQFF.

The gene calls are TRBV10-3 and TRBJ1-4; the D gene is possibly TRBD1 (5 bases). V lost 0 bases and J lost 8, with 19 bases in between. The CDR3 spans 17 residues. CDR1 ENHRY and CDR2 SYGVKD come from the germline V gene. The CDR3 here is CAISESASASKGEKLFF. The CDR3 nucleotides are TGTGCCATCAGTGAGTCCGCGTCGGCTTCCAAGGGGGAAAAACTGTTTTTT.

This clone was recorded only once. The chain employs TRBV11-2 and TRBJ1-1; 9 positions agree with TRBD1. V gave up 1 base and J gave up 6 bases; unmatched junction bases: 6. Germline V gene lookup returns CDR1 SGHAT and CDR2 FQNNGV. The length of the CDR3 is 15 residues. For the CDR3, the DNA is TGTGCCAGCAGCTTAGCAGGGACAGGGAAGGCTGAAGCTTTCTTT. It codes for CASSLAGTGKAEAFF.

This clone was seen a few times. The CDR3 DNA sequence: TGTGCCAGCAGCTGGGGGCAAGAGACCCAGTACTTC. This gives the protein CASSWGQETQYF. The rearrangement uses TRBV7-2 and TRBJ2-5; either TRBD1 or TRBD2 may supply D (5 bases each). CDR1 is SGHTA and CDR2 is FQGNSA in the germline V gene. This CDR3 has 12 amino acids. Between the trimmed V and J ends, which lost 4 bases and 2 bases, there was a span of 5 bases.

V gene TRBV19 combines with J gene TRBJ2-3, with D perhaps matching TRBD2 (5 bases). Germline V gene data show CDR1 as LNHDA and CDR2 as SQIVND (reference sequence). Trimming removed 11 bases from V and 9 bases from J, with 24 bases in between. The CDR3 contains 14 residues. The CDR3 is CACAGAVGWTTQYF. CDR3 DNA: TGTGCCTGCGCTGGAGCGGTGGGGTGGACGACGCAGTATTTT.

This clone was picked up a small number of times. The chain couples TRBV6-6 to TRBJ1-5; D remains ambiguous. V was cut by 7 bases and J by 5 bases, with 9 bases left in between. This CDR3 is built from 12 residues. CDR1 MNHNY and CDR2 SVGAGI come from the germline V gene (reference sequence). CDR3 DNA sequence: TGTGCCAGCATGGACGGAGATCAGCCCCAGCATTTT. Translated, it gives CASMDGDQPQHF.

This clone was recorded once. CDR3 in amino acids: CASRVKGVTEAFF. The CDR3 coding sequence is TGTGCCAGCAGGGTAAAGGGCGTCACTGAAGCTTTCTTT. The chain is built from TRBV6-5 and TRBJ1-1; D not resolved. From germline, CDR1 is MNHEY and CDR2 SVGAGI. V shed 6 bases and J shed 4 bases, with 12 bases lying between them. The CDR3 covers 13 residues.

The V gene is TRBV5-1, the J gene TRBJ2-5; TRBD2 agrees at 9 bases. J was trimmed by 2 bases and V by 0 bases; bases with no gene match: 5. The CDR3 is 16 residues long. CDR1 SGHRS and CDR2 YFSETQ come from the germline V gene. CDR3 nucleotides: TGCGCCAGCAGCTTGGTTCTAGCGGGGAAACAAGAGACCCAGTACTTC. The encoded protein is CASSLVLAGKQETQYF.

This chain joins TRBV5-8 and TRBJ1-1; TRBD1 aligns across 9 bases. The germline V gene encodes CDR1 SGHTS and CDR2 YDEGEE. J was trimmed by 5 bases and V by 4 bases; bases with no gene match: 9. There are 15 residues in the CDR3. CDR3 region: CASSPMGQGITEAFF. The CDR3 coding sequence is TGTGCCAGCAGCCCCATGGGACAGGGTATAACTGAAGCTTTCTTT. Complete variable domain (other parts from reference TRBV5-8 and TRBJ1-1): EAGVTQSPTHLIKTRGQQATLRCSPISGHTSVYWYQQALGLGLQFLLWYDEGEERNRGNFPPRFSGRQFPNYSSELNVNALELEDSALYLCASSPMGQGITEAFFGQGTRLTVV.

This clone showed up just once. The CDR3 sequence is CASSYKAGGPNQPQHF. The CDR3 bases are TGTGCCAGCAGTTACAAGGCAGGGGGCCCTAATCAGCCCCAGCATTTT. The gene calls are TRBV6-5 and TRBJ1-5; 8 bases are a match to TRBD1. The junction had 7 bases not matched to a gene; V was cut back by 2 bases and J by 4 bases. The CDR3 loop spans 16 amino acids. Germline CDR1 is MNHEY and CDR2 is SVGAGI.

This chain joins TRBV7-2 and TRBJ2-7, with D hard to call. Between the trimmed V and J ends, which lost 5 bases and 0 bases, there was a span of 14 bases. Germline loops: CDR1 SGHTA, CDR2 FQGNSA. This CDR3 is built from 15 residues. The chain's CDR3 is CASSPGILYSYEQYF. In nucleotides, the CDR3 is TGTGCCAGCAGCCCAGGCATTCTATACTCCTACGAGCAGTACTTC.

The V gene is TRBV5-4, the J gene TRBJ1-2; 11 bases are a match to TRBD1. The trim removed 4 bases at V and 6 bases at J, leaving 8 bases unmatched. CDR1 and CDR2 (germline): SGHNT, YYREEE (reference sequence). The CDR3 contains 15 residues. This chain's CDR3 is CASSRDRDRGDGYTF. DNA of the CDR3: TGTGCCAGCAGCCGAGACCGGGACAGGGGGGATGGCTACACCTTC.

V usage is TRBV6-6 and J usage is TRBJ1-5; 8 nucleotides match TRBD1. After removal of 6 bases from V and 0 bases from J, the junction contained 4 bases not matched to a gene. This CDR3 contains 15 residues. Per the germline V gene, CDR1 is MNHNY and CDR2 is SVGAGI (reference sequence). In DNA, the CDR3 is TGTGCCAGCAGACGACAGGGGCCTAGCAATCAGCCCCAGCATTTT. Protein: CASRRQGPSNQPQHF.

V gene TRBV5-1 combines with J gene TRBJ1-1, with TRBD1 matching 7 bases. Trimming at V came to 3 bases and at J to 2 bases, leaving 10 bases not matched to a gene. Germline loops: CDR1 SGHRS, CDR2 YFSETQ. The CDR3 has 16 residues. CDR3 protein: CASSSRTGQSNTEAFF. The CDR3 DNA is TGCGCCAGCAGCTCCCGGACGGGACAGTCCAACACTGAAGCTTTCTTT.

The chain employs TRBV14 and TRBJ2-3; 8 nucleotides align to TRBD2. V lost 3 bases to trimming and J lost 4 bases; unmatched junction nucleotides: 6. Germline V gene lookup returns CDR1 SGHDN and CDR2 FVKESK. This CDR3 has 15 residues. CDR3 coding DNA: TGTGCCAGCAGCCACGTGGGACTAGGGGCAGATACGCAGTATTTT. Translating it yields CASSHVGLGADTQYF.

The V call is TRBV3-1 (or the pseudogene TRBV3-2), the J call TRBJ1-1; possible D gene TRBD1, 5 bases. The CDR3 length is 13 residues. The V gene lost 2 bases and the J gene lost 7 bases, with 11 bases spanning the gap. CDR1 and CDR2 from the germline V gene are LGHDT and YNNKEL (reference sequence). CDR3 region: CASSQRMGDEAFF. For the CDR3, the DNA is TGTGCCAGCAGCCAAAGGATGGGGGATGAAGCTTTCTTT.

The V and J genes are TRBV6-1 and TRBJ2-7; 9 nucleotides align to TRBD1. Per the germline V gene, CDR1 is MNHNS and CDR2 is SASEGT. After removal of 3 bases from V and 5 bases from J, the junction contained 8 bases not matched to a gene. CDR3 length: 15 residues. CDR3 coding DNA: TGTGCCAGCAGTGATCTTGGGACAGGGTTCGACGAGCAGTACTTC. Amino acids: CASSDLGTGFDEQYF.

The chain recombines TRBV9 with TRBJ1-1; no clear D. The V gene lost 3 bases and the J gene lost 3 bases, with 15 bases spanning the gap. In germline, CDR1 is SGDLS, CDR2 YYNGEE. This CDR3 has 15 amino acids. CDR3 sequence (DNA): TGTGCCAGCAGCGCCACTGGCTATCCCGACACTGAAGCTTTCTTT. Encoded protein: CASSATGYPDTEAFF.

The CDR3 is CASSFSGYEQYF. In nucleotides, the CDR3 is TGTGCCAGCAGCTTTTCCGGGTACGAGCAGTACTTC. J is TRBJ2-7 and V is TRBV7-9; D gene uncertain. V was shortened by 3 bases and J by 4 bases, with 7 bases between the two germline ends. This CDR3 has 12 amino acids. Germline CDR1 reads SEHNR; CDR2 reads FQNEAQ (reference sequence).

The chain carries TRBV3-1 (or the pseudogene TRBV3-2) and TRBJ2-1, with a weak D call TRBD1 (5 bases). Germline lookup yields CDR1 LGHDT and CDR2 YNNKEL (reference sequence). The CDR3 is made up of 14 amino acids. The V gene lost 5 bases and the J gene lost 6 bases, with 14 bases spanning the gap. The CDR3 here is CASSMGLYGNEQFF. The DNA of the CDR3 is TGTGCCAGCAGCATGGGGCTCTATGGCAATGAGCAGTTCTTC.